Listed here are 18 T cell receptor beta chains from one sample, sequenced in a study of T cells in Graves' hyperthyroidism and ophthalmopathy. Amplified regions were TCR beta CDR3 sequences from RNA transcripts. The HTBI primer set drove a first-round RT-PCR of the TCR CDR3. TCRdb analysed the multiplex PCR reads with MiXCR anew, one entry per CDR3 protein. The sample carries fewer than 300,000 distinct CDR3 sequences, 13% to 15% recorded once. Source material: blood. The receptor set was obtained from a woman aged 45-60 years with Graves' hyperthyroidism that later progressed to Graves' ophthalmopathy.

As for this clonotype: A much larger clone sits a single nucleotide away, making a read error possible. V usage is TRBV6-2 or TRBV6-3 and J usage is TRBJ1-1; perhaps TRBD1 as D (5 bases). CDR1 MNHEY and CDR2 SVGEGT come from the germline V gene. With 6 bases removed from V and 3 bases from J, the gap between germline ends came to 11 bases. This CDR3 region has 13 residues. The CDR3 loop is CASRGLGDTEAFF. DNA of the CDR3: TGTGCCAGCAGGGGACTGGGGGACACTGAAGCTTTCTTT.

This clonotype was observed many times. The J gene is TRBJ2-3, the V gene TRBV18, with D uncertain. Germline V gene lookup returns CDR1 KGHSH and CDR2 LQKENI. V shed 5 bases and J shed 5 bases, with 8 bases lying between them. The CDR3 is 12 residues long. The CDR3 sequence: CASSGTGDTQYF. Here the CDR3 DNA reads TGTGCCAGCTCAGGCACCGGAGATACGCAGTATTTT.

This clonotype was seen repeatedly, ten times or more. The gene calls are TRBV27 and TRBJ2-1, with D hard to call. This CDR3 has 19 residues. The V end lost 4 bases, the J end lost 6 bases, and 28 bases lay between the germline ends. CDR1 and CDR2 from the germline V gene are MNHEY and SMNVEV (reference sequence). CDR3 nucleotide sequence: TGTGCCAGCAGTTACAGAACCCCCGGTAGGTGGTCTGGAGCCAATGAGCAGTTCTTC. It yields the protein CASSYRTPGRWSGANEQFF.

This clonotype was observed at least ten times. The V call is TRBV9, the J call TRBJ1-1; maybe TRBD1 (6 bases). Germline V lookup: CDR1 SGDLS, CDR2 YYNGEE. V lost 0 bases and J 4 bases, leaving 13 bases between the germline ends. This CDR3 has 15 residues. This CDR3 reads CASSVGGGAGTEAFF. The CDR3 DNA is TGTGCCAGCAGCGTAGGTGGGGGGGCAGGCACTGAAGCTTTCTTT. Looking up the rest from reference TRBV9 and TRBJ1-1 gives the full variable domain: DSGVTQTPKHLITATGQRVTLRCSPRSGDLSVYWYQQSLDQGLQFLIQYYNGEERAKGNILERFSAQQFPDLHSELNLSSLELGDSALYFCASSVGGGAGTEAFFGQGTRLTVV.

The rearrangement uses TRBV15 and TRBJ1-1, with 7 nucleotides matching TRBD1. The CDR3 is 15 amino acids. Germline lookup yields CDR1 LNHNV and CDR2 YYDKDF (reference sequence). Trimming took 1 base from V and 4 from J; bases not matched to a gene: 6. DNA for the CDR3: TGTGCCACCAGCAGAGCAGGACAGGAGGGCACTGAAGCTTTCTTT. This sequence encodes CATSRAGQEGTEAFF. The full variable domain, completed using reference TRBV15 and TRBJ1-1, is DAMVIQNPRYQVTQFGKPVTLSCSQTLNHNVMYWYQQKSSQAPKLLFHYYDKDFNNEADTPDNFQSRRPNTSFCFLDIRSPGLGDTAMYLCATSRAGQEGTEAFFGQGTRLTVV.

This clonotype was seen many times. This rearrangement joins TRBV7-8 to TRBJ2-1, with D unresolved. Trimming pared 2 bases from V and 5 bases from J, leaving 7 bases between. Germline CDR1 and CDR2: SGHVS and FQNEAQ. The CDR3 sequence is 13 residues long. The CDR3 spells CASSLPPNNEQFF. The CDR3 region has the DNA TGTGCCAGCAGCTTACCCCCAAACAATGAGCAGTTCTTC.

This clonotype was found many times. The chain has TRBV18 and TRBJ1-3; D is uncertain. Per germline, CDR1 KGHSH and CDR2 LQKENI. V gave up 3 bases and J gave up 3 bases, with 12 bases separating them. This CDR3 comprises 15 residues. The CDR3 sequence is CASSPEPVFGNTIYF. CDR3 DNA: TGTGCCAGCTCACCCGAGCCAGTATTTGGAAACACCATATATTTT.

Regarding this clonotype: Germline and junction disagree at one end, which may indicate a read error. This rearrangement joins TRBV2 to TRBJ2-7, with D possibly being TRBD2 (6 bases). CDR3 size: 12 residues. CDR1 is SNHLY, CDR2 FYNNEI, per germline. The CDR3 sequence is CASSEAPRGREF. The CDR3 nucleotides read TGTGCCAGCAGTGAAGCGCCGCGGGGCAGGGAGTTC.

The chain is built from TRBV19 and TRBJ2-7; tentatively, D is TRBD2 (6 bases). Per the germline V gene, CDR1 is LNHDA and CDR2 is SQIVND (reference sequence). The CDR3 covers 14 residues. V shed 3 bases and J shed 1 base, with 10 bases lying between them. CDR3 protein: CASSIQSGSYEQYF. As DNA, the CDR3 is TGTGCCAGTAGTATCCAGAGCGGGTCCTACGAGCAGTACTTC.

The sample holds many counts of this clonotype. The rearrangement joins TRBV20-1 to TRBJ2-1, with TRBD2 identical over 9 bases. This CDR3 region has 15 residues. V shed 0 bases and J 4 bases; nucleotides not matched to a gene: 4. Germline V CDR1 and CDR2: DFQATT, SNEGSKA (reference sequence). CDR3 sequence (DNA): TGCAGTGCTAGAGACGGACTAGCGACATACAATGAGCAGTTCTTC. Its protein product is CSARDGLATYNEQFF.

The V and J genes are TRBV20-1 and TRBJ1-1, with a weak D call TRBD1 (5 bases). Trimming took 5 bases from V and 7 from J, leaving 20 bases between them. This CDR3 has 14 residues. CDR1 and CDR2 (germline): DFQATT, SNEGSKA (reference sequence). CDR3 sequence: CSARDRTRGGEAFF. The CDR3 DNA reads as TGCAGTGCTCGGGACCGAACGCGGGGGGGTGAAGCTTTCTTT.

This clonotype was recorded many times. The CDR3 bases are TGTGCCAGCAGCTTAGGTCCAGGTCGTCGCAATTCCTACGAGCAGTACTTC. It is translated as CASSLGPGRRNSYEQYF. The chain recombines TRBV7-9 with TRBJ2-7; D remains unclear. The germline V and J ends were trimmed by 1 base and 1 base, with 17 bases remaining between them. This CDR3 is 17 amino acids long. Germline CDR1 SEHNR, CDR2 FQNEAQ (reference sequence). Together with reference TRBV7-9 and TRBJ2-7, the CDR3 gives the full variable domain: DTGVSQNPRHKITKRGQNVTFRCDPISEHNRLYWYRQTLGQGPEFLTYFQNEAQLEKSRLLSDRFSAERPKGSFSTLEIQRTEQGDSAMYLCASSLGPGRRNSYEQYFGPGTRLTVT.

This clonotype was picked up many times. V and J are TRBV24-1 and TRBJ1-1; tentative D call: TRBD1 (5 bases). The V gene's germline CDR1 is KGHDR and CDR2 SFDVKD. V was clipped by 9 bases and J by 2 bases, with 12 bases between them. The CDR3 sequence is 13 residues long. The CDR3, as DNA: TGTGCCACCGCCGCCCGGGACAACACTGAAGCTTTCTTT. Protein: CATAARDNTEAFF.

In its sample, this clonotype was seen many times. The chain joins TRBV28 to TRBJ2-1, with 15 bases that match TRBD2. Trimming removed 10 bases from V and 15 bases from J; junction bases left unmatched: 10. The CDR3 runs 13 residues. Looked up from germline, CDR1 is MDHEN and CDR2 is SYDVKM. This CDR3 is CATPSGTSGRMFF. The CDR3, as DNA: TGTGCCACCCCCTCCGGGACTAGCGGGAGGATGTTCTTC.

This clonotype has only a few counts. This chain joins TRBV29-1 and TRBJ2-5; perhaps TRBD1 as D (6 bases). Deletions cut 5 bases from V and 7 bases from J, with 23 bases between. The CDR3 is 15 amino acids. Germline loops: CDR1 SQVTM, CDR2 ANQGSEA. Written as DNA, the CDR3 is TGCAGCGTTTTAACAGGGCTAGGGGCGGGCGGGACCCAGTACTTC. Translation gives CSVLTGLGAGGTQYF.

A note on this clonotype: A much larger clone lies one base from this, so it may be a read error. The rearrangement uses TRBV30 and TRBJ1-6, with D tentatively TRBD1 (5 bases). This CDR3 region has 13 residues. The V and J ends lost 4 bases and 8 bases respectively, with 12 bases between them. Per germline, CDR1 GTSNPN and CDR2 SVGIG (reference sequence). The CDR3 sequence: CAWNSGNYSPLHF. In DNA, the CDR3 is TGTGCCTGGAACTCAGGGAATTATTCACCCCTCCACTTT.

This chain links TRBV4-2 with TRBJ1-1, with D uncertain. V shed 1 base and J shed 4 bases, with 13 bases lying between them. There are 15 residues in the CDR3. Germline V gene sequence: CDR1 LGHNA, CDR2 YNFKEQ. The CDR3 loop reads CASSQAGRVGTEAFF. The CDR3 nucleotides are TGTGCCAGCAGCCAAGCCGGGAGGGTAGGCACTGAAGCTTTCTTT.

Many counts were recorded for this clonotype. CDR3 DNA sequence: TGCGCCAGCAGGTACGGGACTAGCGACTACAATGAGCAGTTCTTC. Its protein product is CASRYGTSDYNEQFF. The chain is built from TRBV5-1 and TRBJ2-1; 10 bases align to TRBD2. CDR1 is SGHRS and CDR2 is YFSETQ in the germline V gene. The CDR3 consists of 15 residues. The ends lost 5 bases at V and 3 bases at J; junction bases unmatched: 5.